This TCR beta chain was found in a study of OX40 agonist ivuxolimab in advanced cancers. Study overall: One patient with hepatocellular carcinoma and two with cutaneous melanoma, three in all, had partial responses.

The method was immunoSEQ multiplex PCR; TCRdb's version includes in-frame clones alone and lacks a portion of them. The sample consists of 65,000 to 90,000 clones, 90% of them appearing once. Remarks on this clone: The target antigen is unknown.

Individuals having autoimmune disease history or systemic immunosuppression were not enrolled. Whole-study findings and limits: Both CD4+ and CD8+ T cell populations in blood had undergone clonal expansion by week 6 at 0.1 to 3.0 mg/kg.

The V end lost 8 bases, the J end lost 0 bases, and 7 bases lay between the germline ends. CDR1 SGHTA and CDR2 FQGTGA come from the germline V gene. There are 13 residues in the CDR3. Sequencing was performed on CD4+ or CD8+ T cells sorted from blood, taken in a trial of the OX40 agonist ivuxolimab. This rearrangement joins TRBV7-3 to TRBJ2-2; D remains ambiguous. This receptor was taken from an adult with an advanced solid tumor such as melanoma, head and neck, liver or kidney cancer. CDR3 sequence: CASSAANTGELFF. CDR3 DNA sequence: TGTGCCAGCTCAGCCGCGAACACCGGGGAGCTGTTTTTT.